This T cell receptor beta chain derives from a study of blood T cell repertoires in COVID-19. Across the whole study: Both acute and convalescent COVID-19 samples were obtained from the United States, Italy and Spain. Sources were T cells, B-cell-depleted T cells, or PBMCs; the material itself was cDNA or gDNA.

The germline V gene encodes CDR1 SGHRS and CDR2 YFSETQ. V dropped 4 bases and J dropped 8; count of bases not matched to a gene: 4. CDR3 size: 14 residues. In the study's own analysis: Estimates of nucleated cell counts were drawn from the amplification of reference gene primers. Profiled with immunoSEQ multiplex PCR; TCRdb holds only in-frame clones, not every one. V, J and clone size were drawn from that table, and D and trimming were deduced from the DNA. The sample has around 230,000 clones, approximately 90% seen once. The V call is TRBV5-1, the J call TRBJ2-1; the match to TRBD1 covers 12 bases. Sequenced material: peripheral blood. The receptor was isolated from a man aged 25-45 years who had recovered from COVID-19. The CDR3 loop reads CASSAGQGAHEQFF. CDR3 bases: TGCGCCAGCAGCGCGGGACAGGGGGCTCATGAGCAGTTCTTC.